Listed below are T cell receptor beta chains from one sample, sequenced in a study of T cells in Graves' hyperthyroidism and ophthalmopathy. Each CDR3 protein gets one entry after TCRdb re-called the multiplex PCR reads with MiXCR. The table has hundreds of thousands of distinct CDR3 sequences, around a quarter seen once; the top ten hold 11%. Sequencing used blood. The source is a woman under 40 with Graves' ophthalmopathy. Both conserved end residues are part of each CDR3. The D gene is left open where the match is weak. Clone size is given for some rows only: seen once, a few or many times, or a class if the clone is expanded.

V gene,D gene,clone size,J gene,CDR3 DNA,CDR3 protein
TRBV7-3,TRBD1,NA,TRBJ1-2,TGTGCCAGCAGCGGACAGGGGCGCGTCTATGGCCACACCTTC,CASSGQGRVYGHTF
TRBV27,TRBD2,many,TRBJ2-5,TGTGCCAGCAGCTCCACTAGCGGGGGGGATCAAGAGACCCAGTACTTC,CASSSTSGGDQETQYF
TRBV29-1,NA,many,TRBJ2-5,TGCAGCGTTGAAGGTCTTATCCAAGAGACCCAGTACTTC,CSVEGLIQETQYF
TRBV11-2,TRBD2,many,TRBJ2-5,TGTGCCAGCAGCTTAGGGATAGCGGGGGACCAAGAGACCCAGTACTTC,CASSLGIAGDQETQYF
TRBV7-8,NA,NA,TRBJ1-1,TGTGCCAGCAGCTCCAGCGGGGGGCGGAACACTGAAGCTTTCTTT,CASSSSGGRNTEAFF
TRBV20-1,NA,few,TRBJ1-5,TGCAGTGCTAGAGATTGGGCAAGCAATCAGCCCCAGCATTTT,CSARDWASNQPQHF
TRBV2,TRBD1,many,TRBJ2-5,TGTGCCAGCAGCGGGACAGGGATTCAAGAGACCCAGTACTTC,CASSGTGIQETQYF
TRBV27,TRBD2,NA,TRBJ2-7,TGTGCCCAGTACCGGATGGGACTAGCGGGCTACGAGCAGTACTTC,CAQYRMGLAGYEQYF
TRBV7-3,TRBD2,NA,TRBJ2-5,TGTGCCAGCAGCTCGGCTAGCGGGAGCTTTGAGACCCAGTACTTC,CASSSASGSFETQYF
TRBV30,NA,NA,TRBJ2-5,TGTGCCTGGAGTGCCGAAAAAGAGACCCAGTACTTC,CAWSAEKETQYF
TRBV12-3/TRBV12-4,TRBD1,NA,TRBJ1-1,TGTGCCAGCAGAAAATCAGGGGGATCTGAAGCTTTCTTT,CASRKSGGSEAFF
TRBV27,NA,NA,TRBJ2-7,TGTGCCAGCAAGTCCTACAGTTACGAGCAGTACTTC,CASKSYSYEQYF
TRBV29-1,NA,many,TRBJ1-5,TGCAGCGTTGGTCGTTATAGCAATCAGCCCCAGCATTTT,CSVGRYSNQPQHF
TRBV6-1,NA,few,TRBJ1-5,TGTGCCAGTGGAGGGTCGGGGGTAGGGGTGAATCAGCCCCAGCATTTT,CASGGSGVGVNQPQHF
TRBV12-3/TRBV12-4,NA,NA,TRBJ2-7,TGTGCCAGCAGTGCAGGGACGCATACCTACGAGCAGTACTTC,CASSAGTHTYEQYF
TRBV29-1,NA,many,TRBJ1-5,TGCAGCGTGAGGGATAGCAATCAGCCCCAGCATTTT,CSVRDSNQPQHF
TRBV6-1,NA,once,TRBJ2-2,TGTGCCAGCAGTGGACAGATTGGGAACACCGGGGAGCTGTTTTTT,CASSGQIGNTGELFF
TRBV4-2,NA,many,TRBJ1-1,TGTGCCAGCAGCGGAGGGGGGGATAACACTGAAGCTTTCTTT,CASSGGGDNTEAFF
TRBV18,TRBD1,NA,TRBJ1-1,TGTGCCAGCTCACCATCGGGACAGGGTGAGATTGAAGCTTTCTTT,CASSPSGQGEIEAFF
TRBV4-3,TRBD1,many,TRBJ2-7,TGCGCCAGCAGCCAAGACCCCGCAGGGGGCAGTGGCTTCTACGAGCAGTACTTC,CASSQDPAGGSGFYEQYF
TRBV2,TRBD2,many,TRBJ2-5,TGTGCCAGCAGTGCGGGACTAGCGGTGTCCGAGACCCAGTACTTC,CASSAGLAVSETQYF
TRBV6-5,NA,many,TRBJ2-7,TGTGCCAGCAGTACCCCGACAGACGAATACTACTACGAGCAGTACTTC,CASSTPTDEYYYEQYF
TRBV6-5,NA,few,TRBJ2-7,TGTGCCAGCAGTTACGGGGCGGGGACCTCCTACGAGCAGTACTTC,CASSYGAGTSYEQYF
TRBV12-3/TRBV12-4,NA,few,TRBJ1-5,TGTGCCAGCAGCAACTGGGGAAGCAATCAGCCCCAGCATTTT,CASSNWGSNQPQHF
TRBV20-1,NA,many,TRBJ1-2,TGCAGTGCTACACGGCCCGGGGTGAACTATGGCTACACCTTC,CSATRPGVNYGYTF
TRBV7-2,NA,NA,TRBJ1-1,TGTGCCAGCGTTGAGATGAACACTGAAGCTTTCTTT,CASVEMNTEAFF
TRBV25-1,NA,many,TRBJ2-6,TGTGCCAGCTGGGACGGCTCTGGGGCCAACGTCCTGACTTTC,CASWDGSGANVLTF
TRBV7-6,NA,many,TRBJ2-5,TGTGCCAGCAGCTTAGCGCAGGGGCGCGGGGAGACCCAGTACTTC,CASSLAQGRGETQYF
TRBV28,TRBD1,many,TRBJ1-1,TGTGCCAGCAGTGGTGGACAGGGACTTGAAGCTTTCTTT,CASSGGQGLEAFF
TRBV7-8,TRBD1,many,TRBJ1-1,TGTGCCAGCAGCCCGTGGACAGGGGGTGTCCCAAACACTGAAGCTTTCTTT,CASSPWTGGVPNTEAFF
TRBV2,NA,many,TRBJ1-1,TGTGCCAGCAGTGAATCGGGTGAGCCAGGGACTGAAGCTTTCTTT,CASSESGEPGTEAFF
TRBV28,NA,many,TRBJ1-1,TGTGCCAGCAGTTTACTCCCCAGGGCGTCCCCTGAAGCTTTCTTT,CASSLLPRASPEAFF
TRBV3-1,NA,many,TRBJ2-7,TGCGCCAGCAGCCAAGTAAACTCCTACGAGCAGTACTTC,CASSQVNSYEQYF
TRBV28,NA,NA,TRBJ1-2,TGTGCCAGCAGTTTCCCAGGGGTATATGGCTACACCTTC,CASSFPGVYGYTF
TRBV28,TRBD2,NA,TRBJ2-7,TGTGCCAGCAGCGTTAGCGGGAGTGGGGACGAGCAGTACTTC,CASSVSGSGDEQYF
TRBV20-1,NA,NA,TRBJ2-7,TGCAGTGCCTTCCCCTTCCGGGGAAGCTCCTACGAGCAGTACTTC,CSAFPFRGSSYEQYF
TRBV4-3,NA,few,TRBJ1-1,TGCGCCAGCAGCCAAGGACAGGCGAACATTGAAGCTTTCTTT,CASSQGQANIEAFF
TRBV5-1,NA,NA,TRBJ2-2,TGCGCCAGCAGTAGGGGAGGTATCACCGGGGAGCTGTTTTTT,CASSRGGITGELFF
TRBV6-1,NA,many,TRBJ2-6,TGTGCCAGCAGAGTAAGAACAGGGGCCAACGTCCTGACTTTC,CASRVRTGANVLTF
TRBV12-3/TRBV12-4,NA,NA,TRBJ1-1,TGTGCCAGCAGTCCCCGCTCAGCAGTTCTGAACACTGAAGCTTTCTTT,CASSPRSAVLNTEAFF